This entry lists 32 T cell receptor beta chains sequenced from one sample in a study of blood T cell repertoires in COVID-19. Profiling relied on immunoSEQ multiplex PCR, and the TCRdb table lists in-frame clones only, not all of them. The table records some 250,000 clones, 80% to 90% of them present only once. The specimen was PBMCs or T cells enriched from blood (not recorded which). The receptors were sampled from a man aged 35-49 years who had recovered from COVID-19.

This clone was observed once. This sequence joins TRBV27 and TRBJ2-3, with 10 bases identical to TRBD2. Germline V lookup: CDR1 MNHEY, CDR2 SMNVEV (reference sequence). This CDR3 comprises 17 residues. V gave up 5 bases and J gave up 4 bases; unmatched junction bases: 12. The DNA of the CDR3 is TGTGCCAGCAGTCTGCTATCGACTAGCGGGCTCGCAGATACGCAGTATTTT. Translating it yields CASSLLSTSGLADTQYF.

The genes are TRBV28 and TRBJ2-7, with TRBD2 as a possible D gene (6 bases). CDR1 and CDR2 (germline): MDHEN, SYDVKM. The V gene lost 5 bases and the J gene lost 13 bases, with 18 bases spanning the gap. The CDR3 runs to 12 residues. CDR3 nucleotide sequence: TGTGCCAGCAGTCAAGCCCGGGACTTCCTTTACTTC. This translates into CASSQARDFLYF. The full variable domain, its missing parts supplied by reference TRBV28 and TRBJ2-7, is DVKVTQSSRYLVKRTGEKVFLECVQDMDHENMFWYRQDPGLGLRLIYFSYDVKMKEKGDIPEGYSVSREKKERFSLILESASTNQTSMYLCASSQARDFLYFGPGTRLTVT.

V usage is TRBV4-3 and J usage is TRBJ2-1; D remains ambiguous. The CDR3 spans 17 residues. The germline V gene encodes CDR1 LGHNA and CDR2 YSLEER. Trimming took off 0 bases at V and 0 bases at J, with 12 bases between the two ends. The CDR3 reads CASSQDPSRSSYNEQFF. The CDR3 DNA reads as TGCGCCAGCAGCCAAGACCCCAGTCGGAGCTCCTACAATGAGCAGTTCTTC.

The chain couples TRBV19 to TRBJ1-5; TRBD1 is a possible D gene (5 bases). CDR1 and CDR2 from the germline V gene are LNHDA and SQIVND (reference sequence). Trimming shortened V by 5 bases and J by 4 bases, and 24 bases separated the two germline ends. CDR3 length equals 18 residues. CDR3 sequence reads: CASSRFQVVLGENQPQHF. CDR3 coding DNA: TGTGCCAGTAGTCGATTTCAGGTCGTTTTAGGGGAAAATCAGCCCCAGCATTTT.

This chain links TRBV27 with TRBJ2-3; maybe TRBD2 (6 bases). V gave up 0 bases and J gave up 3 bases, with 13 bases separating them. Per germline, CDR1 MNHEY and CDR2 SMNVEV (reference sequence). The CDR3 covers 16 residues. The CDR3 loop is CASSLSPGRRTDTQYF. The CDR3 nucleotides read TGTGCCAGCAGTTTATCGCCCGGGAGACGGACAGATACGCAGTATTTT.

The chain joins TRBV7-9 to TRBJ1-1; 8 bases are a match to TRBD1. CDR1 is SEHNR, CDR2 FQNEAQ, per germline (reference sequence). V shed 5 bases and J 4 bases; nucleotides not matched to a gene: 3. There are 13 residues in the CDR3. The CDR3 loop reads CASSRTGGTEAFF. DNA of the CDR3: TGTGCCAGCAGCCGAACAGGGGGCACTGAAGCTTTCTTT.

The chain uses TRBV4-3 and TRBJ1-1; TRBD1 matches at 7 bases. The ends lost 3 bases at V and 2 bases at J; junction bases unmatched: 3. The CDR3 has 14 residues. From germline, CDR1 is LGHNA and CDR2 YSLEER. CDR3 in DNA: TGCGCCAGCAGCCAGGACAGGCCAAACACTGAAGCTTTCTTT. Translated, it gives CASSQDRPNTEAFF.

This rearrangement joins TRBV5-6 to TRBJ1-5; D gene ambiguous. This CDR3 is 17 amino acids long. CDR1 SGHDT and CDR2 YYEEEE come from the germline V gene. V gave up 4 bases and J gave up 0 bases, with 17 bases separating them. The CDR3 DNA is TGTGCCAGCAGCCAAAGCCGCCGATCCTATAGCAATCAGCCCCAGCATTTT. This codes for CASSQSRRSYSNQPQHF. The variable domain in full, with the rest retrieved from reference TRBV5-6 and TRBJ1-5, is DAGVTQSPTHLIKTRGQQVTLRCSPKSGHDTVSWYQQALGQGPQFIFQYYEEEERQRGNFPDRFSGHQFPNYSSELNVNALLLGDSALYLCASSQSRRSYSNQPQHFGDGTRLSIL.

This clone came up once. V is TRBV6-5 and J is TRBJ1-5; D call uncertain. Germline V CDR1 and CDR2: MNHEY, SVGAGI. V shed 8 bases and J shed 2 bases, with 7 bases lying between them. The CDR3 is 12 amino acids. The CDR3 here is CASAGGNQPQHF. CDR3 DNA: TGTGCCAGCGCGGGTGGCAATCAGCCCCAGCATTTT.

The chain joins TRBV18 to TRBJ2-7; 12 nucleotides agree with TRBD1. The CDR3 has 15 residues. From germline, CDR1 is KGHSH and CDR2 LQKENI. V shed 6 bases, J shed 3 bases, and the junction held 6 bases outside the gene matches. CDR3 in DNA: TGTGCCAGCTCTCCGGGACAGGGGGCGGTCTACGAGCAGTACTTC. The encoded protein is CASSPGQGAVYEQYF. Full variable domain (remainder filled in from reference TRBV18 and TRBJ2-7): NAGVMQNPRHLVRRRGQEARLRCSPMKGHSHVYWYRQLPEEGLKFMVYLQKENIIDESGMPKERFSAEFPKEGPSILRIQQVVRGDSAAYFCASSPGQGAVYEQYFGPGTRLTVT.

The chain carries TRBV19 and TRBJ1-5; D perhaps matches TRBD1 (5 bases). V was clipped by 3 bases and J by 3 bases, with 9 bases between them. Germline loops: CDR1 LNHDA, CDR2 SQIVND (reference sequence). CDR3 length: 14 residues. CDR3 region: CASSMPRANQPQHF. CDR3 DNA: TGTGCCAGTAGTATGCCCAGGGCCAATCAGCCCCAGCATTTT. Complete variable domain (other parts from reference TRBV19 and TRBJ1-5): DGGITQSPKYLFRKEGQNVTLSCEQNLNHDAMYWYRQDPGQGLRLIYYSQIVNDFQKGDIAEGYSVSREKKESFPLTVTSAQKNPTAFYLCASSMPRANQPQHFGDGTRLSIL.

The rearrangement joins TRBV5-5 to TRBJ1-6, with D perhaps TRBD1 (5 bases). The CDR3 totals 17 residues. Germline CDR1 reads SGHKS; CDR2 reads YYEKEE (reference sequence). V was pared by 4 bases and J by 2 bases, with 16 bases between. CDR3 amino acids: CASSKTGYGTYNSPLHF. Here the CDR3 DNA reads TGTGCCAGCAGCAAAACAGGCTACGGCACCTATAATTCACCCCTCCACTTT.

This chain links TRBV2 with TRBJ2-5, with 10 bases that match TRBD2. This CDR3 contains 18 residues. Germline CDR1 reads SNHLY; CDR2 reads FYNNEI. V shed 7 bases, J shed 2 bases, and the junction held 16 bases outside the gene matches. This CDR3 is CASIRSPSGRGVQETQYF. The CDR3 coding sequence is TGTGCCAGCATCCGAAGTCCTAGCGGGAGAGGGGTGCAAGAGACCCAGTACTTC. Filled out from reference TRBV2 and TRBJ2-5, the complete variable domain reads EPEVTQTPSHQVTQMGQEVILRCVPISNHLYFYWYRQILGQKVEFLVSFYNNEISEKSEIFDDQFSVERPDGSNFTLKIRSTKLEDSAMYFCASIRSPSGRGVQETQYFGPGTRLLVL.

This rearrangement joins TRBV5-4 to TRBJ1-3; 8 nucleotides align to TRBD1. The length of the CDR3 is 20 residues. V was clipped by 5 bases and J by 0 bases; unmatched bases: 19. The V gene's germline CDR1 is SGHNT and CDR2 YYREEE (reference sequence). The DNA of the CDR3 is TGTGCCAGCAGTTCTCACCGACAGGGGCGCTTTACTGTCTCTGGAAACACCATATATTTT. It yields the protein CASSSHRQGRFTVSGNTIYF.

This clone has only a few counts. The chain carries TRBV12-3 or TRBV12-4 and TRBJ1-5; D gene unclear. This CDR3 has 13 amino acids. V dropped 1 base and J dropped 7 bases, with 8 bases sitting between them. CDR3 loop: CASSLGGGQPQHF. DNA of the CDR3: TGTGCCAGCAGTTTAGGGGGAGGCCAGCCCCAGCATTTT.

The V and J genes are TRBV5-6 and TRBJ2-7; 10 nucleotides match TRBD1. The germline gives CDR1 SGHDT, CDR2 YYEEEE. J gave up 6 bases and V 4 bases, and 7 bases lay outside the gene matches. CDR3 size: 14 residues. The CDR3 here is CASSTDRGAGEQYF. Written as DNA, the CDR3 is TGTGCCAGCAGCACGGACAGGGGGGCGGGCGAGCAGTACTTC.

V gene TRBV14 combines with J gene TRBJ1-3; D not certain. Germline V gene sequence: CDR1 SGHDN, CDR2 FVKESK. The CDR3 is made up of 16 amino acids. With 4 bases removed from V and 0 bases from J, the gap between germline ends came to 13 bases. CDR3 sequence reads: CASSRERRNSGNTIYF. DNA for the CDR3: TGTGCCAGCAGCCGAGAACGGCGGAACTCTGGAAACACCATATATTTT.

The chain employs TRBV7-9 and TRBJ1-2; 9 bases align to TRBD1. V gave up 5 bases and J gave up 3 bases; unmatched junction bases: 10. CDR1 and CDR2 (germline): SEHNR, FQNEAQ (reference sequence). CDR3 size: 16 residues. The CDR3 loop reads CASSHPNRGLDYGYTF. CDR3 DNA sequence: TGTGCCAGCAGCCACCCCAACAGGGGGCTGGACTATGGCTACACCTTC.

This chain links TRBV5-6 with TRBJ1-3; tentative D call: TRBD1 (5 bases). CDR3 length: 14 residues. CDR1 is SGHDT, CDR2 YYEEEE, per germline. V was pared by 4 bases and J by 0 bases, with 8 bases between. This CDR3 reads CASSLRDSGNTIYF. DNA for the CDR3: TGTGCCAGCAGCCTCAGGGACTCTGGAAACACCATATATTTT.

The chain has TRBV5-1 and TRBJ2-1; D is ambiguous. The CDR3 loop spans 13 amino acids. V gave up 0 bases and J gave up 3 bases, with 4 bases separating them. Germline loops: CDR1 SGHRS, CDR2 YFSETQ. CDR3 sequence reads: CASSLGVYNEQFF. The DNA of the CDR3 is TGCGCCAGCAGCTTGGGAGTCTACAATGAGCAGTTCTTC.

This chain joins TRBV4-1 and TRBJ2-3; D possibly corresponds to TRBD2 (5 bases). The V and J ends lost 3 bases and 6 bases respectively, with 16 bases between them. CDR1 MGHRA and CDR2 YSYEKL come from the germline V gene. The CDR3 contains 15 residues. This CDR3 is CASSQPGRALDTQYF. For the CDR3, the DNA is TGCGCCAGCAGCCAGCCGGGGAGAGCACTCGATACGCAGTATTTT.

The gene calls are TRBV11-2 and TRBJ2-1; 8 bases map to TRBD2. The CDR3 covers 15 residues. The V gene's germline CDR1 is SGHAT and CDR2 FQNNGV. Germline trimming cut 3 bases from V and 9 bases from J; bases unmatched to any gene: 10. This CDR3 is CASSFRTSRGGEQFF. Written as DNA, the CDR3 is TGTGCCAGCAGCTTTCGGACTAGCCGGGGGGGTGAGCAGTTCTTC. Combining the CDR3 with reference TRBV11-2 and TRBJ2-1 gives the whole variable domain EAGVAQSPRYKIIEKRQSVAFWCNPISGHATLYWYQQILGQGPKLLIQFQNNGVVDDSQLPKDRFSAERLKGVDSTLKIQPAKLEDSAVYLCASSFRTSRGGEQFFGPGTRLTVL.

The CDR3 DNA follows: TGTGCCATCAGCGGGACAGGGTTTAGAAACACCATATATTTT. This translates into CAISGTGFRNTIYF. The chain links TRBV10-3 to TRBJ1-3, with TRBD1 matching over 9 bases. The CDR3 runs to 14 residues. V shed 6 bases and J 5 bases; nucleotides not matched to a gene: 5. CDR1 and CDR2 (germline): ENHRY, SYGVKD.

The J gene is TRBJ1-5, the V gene TRBV5-1; 7 bases are a match to TRBD1. The CDR3 runs to 15 residues. CDR1 SGHRS and CDR2 YFSETQ come from the germline V gene. The J segment lost 3 bases and the V segment lost 1 base, leaving 4 bases of the junction unmatched. The CDR3 region has the DNA TGCGCCAGCAGCTTGACCGGGACAGTCAATCAGCCCCAGCATTTT. Translation gives CASSLTGTVNQPQHF.

This sequence joins TRBV11-2 and TRBJ2-7, with 9 bases aligning to TRBD1. Germline lookup yields CDR1 SGHAT and CDR2 FQNNGV. The CDR3 is 13 residues long. Germline trimming cut 4 bases from V and 5 bases from J; bases unmatched to any gene: 3. The CDR3 region has the DNA TGTGCCAGCAGCTCGACAGGGGGGGACGAGCAGTACTTC. This gives the protein CASSSTGGDEQYF.

J is TRBJ1-1 and V is TRBV7-8; the D gene is possibly TRBD1 (6 bases). This CDR3 is built from 14 residues. V lost 1 base and J lost 0, with 6 bases in between. Germline CDR1 and CDR2: SGHVS and FQNEAQ. The CDR3 spells CASSLGTVNTEAFF. CDR3 nucleotides: TGTGCCAGCAGCTTAGGGACAGTGAACACTGAAGCTTTCTTT.

The CDR3 loop reads CASSYLDRGRAEKLFF. The CDR3 DNA is TGTGCCAGCAGCTACCTTGACAGGGGGCGGGCTGAAAAACTGTTTTTT. The chain joins TRBV28 to TRBJ1-4, with 10 bases matching TRBD1. The CDR3 extends over 16 amino acids. Germline V gene data show CDR1 as MDHEN and CDR2 as SYDVKM. Trimming took 6 bases from V and 7 from J; bases not matched to a gene: 11.

This sequence joins TRBV9 and TRBJ1-2, with 8 bases matching TRBD1. Germline assignment: CDR1 SGDLS and CDR2 YYNGEE. Trimming cost V 0 bases and J 2 bases; bases outside gene matches: 3. The CDR3 extends over 15 amino acids. For the CDR3, the DNA is TGTGCCAGCAGCGTAGACACAGGGGGGAACTATGGCTACACCTTC. It encodes CASSVDTGGNYGYTF. The complete variable domain, with remaining parts taken from reference TRBV9 and TRBJ1-2, reads DSGVTQTPKHLITATGQRVTLRCSPRSGDLSVYWYQQSLDQGLQFLIQYYNGEERAKGNILERFSAQQFPDLHSELNLSSLELGDSALYFCASSVDTGGNYGYTFGSGTRLTVV.

The chain employs TRBV30 and TRBJ2-7; D is ambiguous. The CDR3 runs to 15 residues. The germline CDR1 and CDR2 sequences are GTSNPN and SVGIG (reference sequence). Trimming took off 1 base at V and 0 bases at J, with 13 bases between the two ends. CDR3 sequence (DNA): TGTGCCTGGAGTGACCCCTCCGACAACTCCTACGAGCAGTACTTC. Its protein product is CAWSDPSDNSYEQYF.

This sequence joins TRBV27 and TRBJ1-1; D gene uncertain. The CDR3 consists of 13 residues. V was cut by 8 bases and J by 0 bases, with 10 bases left in between. Germline loops: CDR1 MNHEY, CDR2 SMNVEV (reference sequence). CDR3 residues: CASLSNVNTEAFF. The CDR3 bases are TGTGCCAGCCTGAGTAACGTGAACACTGAAGCTTTCTTT.

This clone was counted a few times. The CDR3 sequence is CASTGLGTGQETQYF. CDR3 sequence (DNA): TGTGCCAGCACCGGCCTCGGGACAGGCCAAGAGACCCAGTACTTC. This rearrangement joins TRBV6-6 to TRBJ2-5; 8 bases fit TRBD1. V dropped 7 bases and J dropped 1; count of bases not matched to a gene: 8. CDR3 size: 15 residues. Germline loops: CDR1 MNHNY, CDR2 SVGAGI (reference sequence).

J is TRBJ2-7 and V is TRBV29-1; 9 bases line up with TRBD1. The CDR3 contains 13 residues. The trim removed 6 bases at V and 2 bases at J, leaving 5 bases unmatched. CDR1 SQVTM and CDR2 ANQGSEA come from the germline V gene. CDR3 region: CSVLGQGPYEQYF. As DNA, the CDR3 is TGCAGCGTCCTAGGACAGGGGCCCTACGAGCAGTACTTC.